This T cell receptor (beta chain) comes out of a study of T-cell reconstitution after alpha-beta-depleted transplantation in children. Study results and caveats: Several patients had high TCRbeta diversity at day 60; it came from surviving recipient T cells and thymic progenitors. Once a year had passed after transplant, T-cell counts and diversity came mostly from newly produced T cells. There were reportedly several hundred expanded graft clones from which alpha-beta T cells came about two months after transplant.

The ends were cut back, 0 bases at V and 0 bases at J, with 4 bases in the middle. Germline values: CDR1 SGDLS, CDR2 YYNGEE. The CDR3 totals 14 residues. The sample holds a few counts of this clonotype. Its antigen is currently unknown. Library preparation (for TCRbeta) was performed with unique molecular identifiers. TCRdb reprocessed the PCR reads via MiXCR and lists one record per CDR3 protein. The sample lists about 980,000 distinct CDR3 sequences, about 30% occurring once. The origin of this receptor is a boy younger than two who had a stem cell transplant for SCID, so the T cells may come from the graft donor. The material sequenced was PBMCs, mostly from graft donor cells, taken 360 days after TCRalphabeta/CD19-depleted stem cell transplant. The chain employs TRBV9 and TRBJ1-5, with D unclear. The CDR3 sequence: CASSVDHSNQPQHF. Written as DNA, the CDR3 is TGTGCCAGCAGCGTAGATCATAGCAATCAGCCCCAGCATTTT.